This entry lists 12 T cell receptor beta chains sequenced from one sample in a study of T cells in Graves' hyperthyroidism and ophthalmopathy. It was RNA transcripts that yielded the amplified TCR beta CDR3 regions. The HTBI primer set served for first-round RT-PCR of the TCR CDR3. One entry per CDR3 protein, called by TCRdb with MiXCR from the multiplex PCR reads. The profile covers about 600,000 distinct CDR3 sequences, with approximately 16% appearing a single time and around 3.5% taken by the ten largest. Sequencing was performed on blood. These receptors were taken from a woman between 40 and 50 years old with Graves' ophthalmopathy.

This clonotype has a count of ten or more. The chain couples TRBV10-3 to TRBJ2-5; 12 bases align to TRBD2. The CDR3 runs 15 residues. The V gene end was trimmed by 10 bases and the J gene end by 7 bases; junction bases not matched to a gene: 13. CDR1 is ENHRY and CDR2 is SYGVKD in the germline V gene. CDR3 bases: TGTGCCAGCTTACCCGGGACTAGCGGGCAGGGGACCCAGTACTTC. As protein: CASLPGTSGQGTQYF.

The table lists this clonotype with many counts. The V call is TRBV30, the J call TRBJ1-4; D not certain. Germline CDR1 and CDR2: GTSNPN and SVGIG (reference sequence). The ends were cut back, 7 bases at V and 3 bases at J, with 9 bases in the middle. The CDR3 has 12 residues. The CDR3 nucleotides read TGTGCCTTTGTAACCCCTAATGAAAAACTGTTTTTT. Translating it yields CAFVTPNEKLFF.

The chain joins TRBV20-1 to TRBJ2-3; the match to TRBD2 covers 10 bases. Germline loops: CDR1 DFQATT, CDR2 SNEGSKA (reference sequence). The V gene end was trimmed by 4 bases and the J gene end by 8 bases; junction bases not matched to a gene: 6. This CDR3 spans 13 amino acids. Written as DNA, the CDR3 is TGCAGTGCTACTAGCGGGGGTCGGGGTACGCAGTATTTT. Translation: CSATSGGRGTQYF.

Here the CDR3 DNA reads TGTGCCAGCAGCTTAGGAGGGGACAGGGGGGGCCGGCAGTTCTTC. Protein sequence: CASSLGGDRGGRQFF. The chain recombines TRBV7-3 with TRBJ2-1; 11 positions agree with TRBD1. Germline V lookup: CDR1 SGHTA, CDR2 FQGTGA. V lost 2 bases, J lost 12 bases, and 9 bases stayed unmatched. The CDR3 has 15 residues.

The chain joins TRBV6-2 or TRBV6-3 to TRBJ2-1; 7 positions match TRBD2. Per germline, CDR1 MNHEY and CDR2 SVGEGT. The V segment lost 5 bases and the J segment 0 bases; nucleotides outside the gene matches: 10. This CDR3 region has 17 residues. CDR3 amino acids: CASSPPRRDYSYNEQFF. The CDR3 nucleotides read TGTGCCAGCAGTCCACCCCGGCGGGACTACTCCTACAATGAGCAGTTCTTC.

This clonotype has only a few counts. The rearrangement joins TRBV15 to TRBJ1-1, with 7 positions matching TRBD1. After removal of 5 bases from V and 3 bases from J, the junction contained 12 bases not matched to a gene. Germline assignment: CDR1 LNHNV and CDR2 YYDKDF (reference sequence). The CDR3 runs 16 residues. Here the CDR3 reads CATSPRQGEGDTEAFF. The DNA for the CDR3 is TGTGCCACCAGCCCCCGACAGGGTGAGGGGGACACTGAAGCTTTCTTT.

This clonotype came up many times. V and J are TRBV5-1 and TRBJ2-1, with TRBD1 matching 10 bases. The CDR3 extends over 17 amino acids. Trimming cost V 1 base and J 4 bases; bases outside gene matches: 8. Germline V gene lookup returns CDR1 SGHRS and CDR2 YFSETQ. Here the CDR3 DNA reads TGCGCCAGCAGCTTGTTCCCGGGACAGGGGAGGTACAATGAGCAGTTCTTC. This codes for CASSLFPGQGRYNEQFF.

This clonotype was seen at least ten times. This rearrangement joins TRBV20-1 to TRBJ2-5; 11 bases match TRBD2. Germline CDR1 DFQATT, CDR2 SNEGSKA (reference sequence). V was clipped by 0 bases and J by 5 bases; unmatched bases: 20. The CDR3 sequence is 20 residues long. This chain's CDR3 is CSARDPASGGPVGTGETQYF. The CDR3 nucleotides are TGCAGTGCTAGAGATCCGGCTAGCGGGGGGCCCGTGGGTACGGGGGAGACCCAGTACTTC.

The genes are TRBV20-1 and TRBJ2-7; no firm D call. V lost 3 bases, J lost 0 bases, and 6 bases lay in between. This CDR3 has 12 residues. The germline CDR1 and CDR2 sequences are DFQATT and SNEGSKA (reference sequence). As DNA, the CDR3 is TGCAGTGCTAGGCCAGACTCCTACGAGCAGTACTTC. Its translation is CSARPDSYEQYF.

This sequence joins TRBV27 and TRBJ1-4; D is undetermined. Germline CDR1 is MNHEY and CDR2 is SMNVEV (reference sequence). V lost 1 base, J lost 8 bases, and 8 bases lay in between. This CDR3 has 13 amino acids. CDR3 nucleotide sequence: TGTGCCAGCAGTTTATACGGAGGCGAAAAACTGTTTTTT. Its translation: CASSLYGGEKLFF.

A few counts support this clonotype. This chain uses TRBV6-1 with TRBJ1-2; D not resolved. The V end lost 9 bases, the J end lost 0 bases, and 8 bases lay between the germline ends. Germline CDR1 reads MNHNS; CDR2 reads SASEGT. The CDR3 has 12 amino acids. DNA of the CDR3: TGTGCCAGGGGCTCAGCTAACTATGGCTACACCTTC. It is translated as CARGSANYGYTF.

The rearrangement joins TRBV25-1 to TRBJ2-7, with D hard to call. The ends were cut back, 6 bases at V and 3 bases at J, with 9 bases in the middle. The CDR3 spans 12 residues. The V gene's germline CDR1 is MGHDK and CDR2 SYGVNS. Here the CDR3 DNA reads TGTGCCAGCAGGGATTATAACTACGAGCAGTACTTC. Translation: CASRDYNYEQYF.